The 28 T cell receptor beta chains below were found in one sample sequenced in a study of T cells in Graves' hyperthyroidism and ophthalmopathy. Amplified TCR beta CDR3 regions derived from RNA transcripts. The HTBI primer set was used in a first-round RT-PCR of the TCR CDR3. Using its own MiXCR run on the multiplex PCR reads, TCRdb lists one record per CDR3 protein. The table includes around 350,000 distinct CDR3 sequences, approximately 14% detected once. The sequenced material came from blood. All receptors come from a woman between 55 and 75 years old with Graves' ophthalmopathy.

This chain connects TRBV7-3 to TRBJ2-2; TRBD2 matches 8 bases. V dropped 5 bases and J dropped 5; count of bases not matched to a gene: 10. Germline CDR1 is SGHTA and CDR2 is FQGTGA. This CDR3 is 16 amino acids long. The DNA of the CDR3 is TGTGCCAGCAGCCCCAACGGGGGGGGTAAGACCGGGGAGCTGTTTTTT. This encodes CASSPNGGGKTGELFF.

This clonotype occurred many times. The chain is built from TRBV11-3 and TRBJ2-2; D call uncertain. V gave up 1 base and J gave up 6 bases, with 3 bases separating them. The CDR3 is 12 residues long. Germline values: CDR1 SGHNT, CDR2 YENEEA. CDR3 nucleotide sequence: TGTGCCAGCAGCTTAGTCCCCGGGGAGCTGTTTTTT. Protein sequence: CASSLVPGELFF.

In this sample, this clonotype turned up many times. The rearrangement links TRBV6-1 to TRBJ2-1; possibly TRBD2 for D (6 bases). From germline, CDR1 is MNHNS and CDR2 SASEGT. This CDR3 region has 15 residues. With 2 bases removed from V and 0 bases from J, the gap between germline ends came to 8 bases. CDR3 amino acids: CASSELATSYNEQFF. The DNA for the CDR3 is TGTGCCAGCAGTGAACTAGCGACCTCCTACAATGAGCAGTTCTTC.

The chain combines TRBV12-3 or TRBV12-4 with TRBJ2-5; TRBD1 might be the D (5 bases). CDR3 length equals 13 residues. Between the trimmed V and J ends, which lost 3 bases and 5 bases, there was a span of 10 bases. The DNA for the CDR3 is TGTGCCAGCAGTTTCCAGGGTGGCGAGACCCAGTACTTC. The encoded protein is CASSFQGGETQYF.

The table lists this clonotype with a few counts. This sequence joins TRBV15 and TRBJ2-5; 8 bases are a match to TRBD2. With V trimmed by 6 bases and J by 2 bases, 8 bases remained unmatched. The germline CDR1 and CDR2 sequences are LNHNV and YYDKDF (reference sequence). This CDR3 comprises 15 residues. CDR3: CATSYRAGVQETQYF. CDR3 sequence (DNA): TGTGCCACCAGTTATCGAGCGGGAGTGCAAGAGACCCAGTACTTC.

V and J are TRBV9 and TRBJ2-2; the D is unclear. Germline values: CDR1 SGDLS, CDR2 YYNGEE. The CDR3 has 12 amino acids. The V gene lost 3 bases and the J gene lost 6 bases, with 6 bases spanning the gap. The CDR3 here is CASSAVPGELFF. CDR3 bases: TGTGCCAGCAGCGCCGTGCCCGGGGAGCTGTTTTTT. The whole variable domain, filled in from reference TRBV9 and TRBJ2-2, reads DSGVTQTPKHLITATGQRVTLRCSPRSGDLSVYWYQQSLDQGLQFLIQYYNGEERAKGNILERFSAQQFPDLHSELNLSSLELGDSALYFCASSAVPGELFFGEGSRLTVL.

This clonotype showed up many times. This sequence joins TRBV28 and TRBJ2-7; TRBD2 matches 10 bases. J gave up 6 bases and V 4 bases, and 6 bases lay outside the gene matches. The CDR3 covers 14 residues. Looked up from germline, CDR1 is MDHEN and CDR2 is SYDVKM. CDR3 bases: TGTGCCAGCAGTTCTAGCGGGAGAGATGGCGAGCAGTACTTC. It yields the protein CASSSSGRDGEQYF.

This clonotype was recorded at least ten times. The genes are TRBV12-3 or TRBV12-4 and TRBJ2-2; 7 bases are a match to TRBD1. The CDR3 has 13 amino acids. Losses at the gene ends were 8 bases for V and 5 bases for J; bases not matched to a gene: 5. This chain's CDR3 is CASSPTGTGELFF. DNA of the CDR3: TGTGCCAGCTCACCGACAGGGACCGGGGAGCTGTTTTTT.

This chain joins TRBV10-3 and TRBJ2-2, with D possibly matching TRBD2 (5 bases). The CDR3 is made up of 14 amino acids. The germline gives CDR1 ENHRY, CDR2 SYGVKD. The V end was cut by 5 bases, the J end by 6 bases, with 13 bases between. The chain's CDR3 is CAISRESTPGELFF. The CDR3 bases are TGTGCCATCAGTAGGGAGAGTACGCCCGGGGAGCTGTTTTTT.

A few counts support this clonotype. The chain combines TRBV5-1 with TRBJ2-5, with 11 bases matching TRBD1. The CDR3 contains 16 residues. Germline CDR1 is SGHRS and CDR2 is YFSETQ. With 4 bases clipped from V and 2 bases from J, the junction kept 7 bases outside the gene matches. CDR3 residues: CASSKGQGARQETQYF. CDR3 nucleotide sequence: TGCGCCAGCAGCAAAGGACAGGGGGCGCGACAAGAGACCCAGTACTTC.

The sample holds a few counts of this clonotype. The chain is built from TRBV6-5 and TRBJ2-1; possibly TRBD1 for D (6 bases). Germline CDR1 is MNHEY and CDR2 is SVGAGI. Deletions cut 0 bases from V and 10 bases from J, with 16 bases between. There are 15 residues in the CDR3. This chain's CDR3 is CASSYSMGAGREQFF. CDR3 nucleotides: TGTGCCAGCAGTTACTCGATGGGGGCGGGCCGCGAGCAGTTCTTC.

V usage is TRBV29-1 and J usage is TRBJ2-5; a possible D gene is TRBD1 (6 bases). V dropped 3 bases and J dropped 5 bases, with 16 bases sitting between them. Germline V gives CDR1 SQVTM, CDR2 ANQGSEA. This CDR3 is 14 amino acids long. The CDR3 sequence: CSVEGTHGGETQYF. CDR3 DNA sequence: TGCAGCGTTGAGGGGACACACGGCGGGGAGACCCAGTACTTC. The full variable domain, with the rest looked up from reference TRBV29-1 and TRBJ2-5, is SAVISQKPSRDICQRGTSLTIQCQVDSQVTMMFWYRQQPGQSLTLIATANQGSEATYESGFVIDKFPISRPNLTFSTLTVSNMSPEDSSIYLCSVEGTHGGETQYFGPGTRLLVL.

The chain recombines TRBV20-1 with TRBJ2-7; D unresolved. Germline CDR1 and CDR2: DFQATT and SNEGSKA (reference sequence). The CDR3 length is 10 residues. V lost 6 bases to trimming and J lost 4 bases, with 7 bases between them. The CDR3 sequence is CSADRYEQYF. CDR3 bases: TGCAGTGCCGATAGGTACGAGCAGTACTTC.

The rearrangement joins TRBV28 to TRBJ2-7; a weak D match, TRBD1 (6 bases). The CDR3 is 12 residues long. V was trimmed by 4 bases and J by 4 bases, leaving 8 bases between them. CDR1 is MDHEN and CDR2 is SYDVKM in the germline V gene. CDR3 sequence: CASSSGVYEQYF. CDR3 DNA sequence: TGTGCCAGCAGTTCAGGGGTTTACGAGCAGTACTTC. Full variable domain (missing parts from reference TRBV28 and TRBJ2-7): DVKVTQSSRYLVKRTGEKVFLECVQDMDHENMFWYRQDPGLGLRLIYFSYDVKMKEKGDIPEGYSVSREKKERFSLILESASTNQTSMYLCASSSGVYEQYFGPGTRLTVT.

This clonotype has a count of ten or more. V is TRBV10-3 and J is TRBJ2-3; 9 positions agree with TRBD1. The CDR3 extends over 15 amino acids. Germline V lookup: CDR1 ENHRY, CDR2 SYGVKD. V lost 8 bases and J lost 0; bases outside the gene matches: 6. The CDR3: CAISQGAPSTDTQYF. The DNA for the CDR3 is TGTGCCATCTCACAGGGGGCCCCTAGCACAGATACGCAGTATTTT.

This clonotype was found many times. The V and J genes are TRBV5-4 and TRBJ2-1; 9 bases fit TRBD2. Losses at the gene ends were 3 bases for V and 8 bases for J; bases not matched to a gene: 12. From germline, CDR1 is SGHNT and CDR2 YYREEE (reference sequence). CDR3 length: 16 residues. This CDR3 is CASSSLRGVAGDEQFF. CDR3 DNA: TGTGCCAGCAGCTCCCTCCGCGGGGTAGCGGGGGATGAGCAGTTCTTC. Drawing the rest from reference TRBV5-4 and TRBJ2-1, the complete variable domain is ETGVTQSPTHLIKTRGQQVTLRCSSQSGHNTVSWYQQALGQGPQFIFQYYREEENGRGNFPPRFSGLQFPNYSSELNVNALELDDSALYLCASSSLRGVAGDEQFFGPGTRLTVL.

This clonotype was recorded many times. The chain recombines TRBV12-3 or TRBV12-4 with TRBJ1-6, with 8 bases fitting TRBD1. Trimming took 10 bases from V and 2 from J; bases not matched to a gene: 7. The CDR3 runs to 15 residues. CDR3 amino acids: CATMDRVAYNSPLHF. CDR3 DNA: TGTGCCACCATGGACAGGGTAGCCTATAATTCACCCCTCCACTTT.

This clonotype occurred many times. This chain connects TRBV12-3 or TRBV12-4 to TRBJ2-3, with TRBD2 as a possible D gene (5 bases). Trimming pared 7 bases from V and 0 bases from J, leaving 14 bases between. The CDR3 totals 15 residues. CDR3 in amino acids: CASKSGGFSTDTQYF. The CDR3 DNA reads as TGTGCCAGCAAATCTGGCGGGTTCAGCACAGATACGCAGTATTTT.

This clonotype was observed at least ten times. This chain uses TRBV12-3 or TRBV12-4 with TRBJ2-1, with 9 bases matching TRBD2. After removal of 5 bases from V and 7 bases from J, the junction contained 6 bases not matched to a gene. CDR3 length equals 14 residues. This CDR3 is CASSPVAGENEQFF. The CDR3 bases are TGTGCCAGCAGTCCCGTAGCGGGGGAAAATGAGCAGTTCTTC.

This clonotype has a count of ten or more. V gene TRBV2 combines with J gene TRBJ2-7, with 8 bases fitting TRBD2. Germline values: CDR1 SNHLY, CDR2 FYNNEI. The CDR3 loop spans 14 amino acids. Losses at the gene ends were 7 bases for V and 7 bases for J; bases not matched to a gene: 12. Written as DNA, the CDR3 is TGTGCCAGCACAGGGGCGCGGGGGGTGGAGGAGCAGTACTTC. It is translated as CASTGARGVEEQYF.

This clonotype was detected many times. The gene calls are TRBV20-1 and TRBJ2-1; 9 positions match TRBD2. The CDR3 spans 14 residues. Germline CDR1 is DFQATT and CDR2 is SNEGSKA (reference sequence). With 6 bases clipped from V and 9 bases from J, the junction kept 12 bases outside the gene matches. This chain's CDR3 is CSAGGLAPDSEQFF. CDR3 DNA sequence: TGCAGTGCAGGGGGACTAGCACCCGACAGTGAGCAGTTCTTC.

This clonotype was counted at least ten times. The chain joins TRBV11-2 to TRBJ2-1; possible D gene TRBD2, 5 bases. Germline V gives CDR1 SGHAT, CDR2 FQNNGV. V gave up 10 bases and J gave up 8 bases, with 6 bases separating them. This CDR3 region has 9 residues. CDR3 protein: CATGDEQFF. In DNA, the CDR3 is TGTGCCACCGGGGATGAGCAGTTCTTC. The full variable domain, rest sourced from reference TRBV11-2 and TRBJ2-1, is EAGVAQSPRYKIIEKRQSVAFWCNPISGHATLYWYQQILGQGPKLLIQFQNNGVVDDSQLPKDRFSAERLKGVDSTLKIQPAKLEDSAVYLCATGDEQFFGPGTRLTVL.

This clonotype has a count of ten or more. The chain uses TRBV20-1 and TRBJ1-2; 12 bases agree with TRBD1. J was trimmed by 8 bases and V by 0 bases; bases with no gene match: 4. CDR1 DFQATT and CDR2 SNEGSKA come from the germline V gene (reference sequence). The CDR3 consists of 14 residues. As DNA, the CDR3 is TGCAGTGCTAGAGACCGGGACAGGGGGCACGGCTACACCTTC. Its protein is CSARDRDRGHGYTF.

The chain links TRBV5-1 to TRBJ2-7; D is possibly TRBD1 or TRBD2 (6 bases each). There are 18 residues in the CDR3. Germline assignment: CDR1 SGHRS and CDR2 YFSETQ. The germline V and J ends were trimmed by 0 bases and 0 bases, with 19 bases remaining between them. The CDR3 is CASSLDVFTGASSYEQYF. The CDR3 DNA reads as TGCGCCAGCAGCTTGGACGTTTTTACGGGGGCCAGCTCCTACGAGCAGTACTTC. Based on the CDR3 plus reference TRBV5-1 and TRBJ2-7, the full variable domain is KAGVTQTPRYLIKTRGQQVTLSCSPISGHRSVSWYQQTPGQGLQFLFEYFSETQRNKGNFPGRFSGRQFSNSRSEMNVSTLELGDSALYLCASSLDVFTGASSYEQYFGPGTRLTVT.

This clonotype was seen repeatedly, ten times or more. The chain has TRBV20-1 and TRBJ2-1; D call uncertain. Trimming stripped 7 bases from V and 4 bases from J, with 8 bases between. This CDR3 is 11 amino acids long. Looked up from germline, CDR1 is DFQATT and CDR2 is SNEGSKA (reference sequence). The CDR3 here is CSVVLYNEQFF. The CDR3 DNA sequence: TGCAGTGTCGTCCTGTACAATGAGCAGTTCTTC.

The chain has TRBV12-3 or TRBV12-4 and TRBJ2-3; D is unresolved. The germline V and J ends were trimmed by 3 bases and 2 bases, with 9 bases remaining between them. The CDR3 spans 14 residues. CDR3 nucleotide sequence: TGTGCCAGCAGTTTCGATGAATCCACAGATACGCAGTATTTT. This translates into CASSFDESTDTQYF.

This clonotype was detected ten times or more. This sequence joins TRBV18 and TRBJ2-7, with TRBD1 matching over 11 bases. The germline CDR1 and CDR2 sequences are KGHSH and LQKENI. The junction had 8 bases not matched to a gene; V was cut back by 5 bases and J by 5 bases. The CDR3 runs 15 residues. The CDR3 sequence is CASSSIGQGAHEQYF. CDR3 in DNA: TGTGCCAGCTCATCCATCGGACAGGGGGCCCACGAGCAGTACTTC. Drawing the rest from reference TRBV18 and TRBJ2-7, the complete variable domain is NAGVMQNPRHLVRRRGQEARLRCSPMKGHSHVYWYRQLPEEGLKFMVYLQKENIIDESGMPKERFSAEFPKEGPSILRIQQVVRGDSAAYFCASSSIGQGAHEQYFGPGTRLTVT.

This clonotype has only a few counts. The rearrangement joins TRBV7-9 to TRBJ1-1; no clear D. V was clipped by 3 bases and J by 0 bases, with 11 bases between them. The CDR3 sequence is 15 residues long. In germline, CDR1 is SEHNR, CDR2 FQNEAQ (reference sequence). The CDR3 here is CASSFPVGMNTEAFF. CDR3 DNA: TGTGCCAGCAGCTTCCCCGTGGGGATGAACACTGAAGCTTTCTTT.